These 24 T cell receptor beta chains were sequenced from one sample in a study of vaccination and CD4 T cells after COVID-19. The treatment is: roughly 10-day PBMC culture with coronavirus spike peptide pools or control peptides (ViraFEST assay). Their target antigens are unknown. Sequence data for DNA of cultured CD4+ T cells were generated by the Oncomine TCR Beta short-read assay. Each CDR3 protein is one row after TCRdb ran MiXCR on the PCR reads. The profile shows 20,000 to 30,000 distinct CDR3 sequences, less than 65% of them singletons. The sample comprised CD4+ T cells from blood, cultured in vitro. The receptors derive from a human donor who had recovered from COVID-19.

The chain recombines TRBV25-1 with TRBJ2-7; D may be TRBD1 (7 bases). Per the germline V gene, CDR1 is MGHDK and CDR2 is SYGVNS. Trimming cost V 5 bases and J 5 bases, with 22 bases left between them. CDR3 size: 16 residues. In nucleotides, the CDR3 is TGTGCCAGCAGTACCCCTGGAGGGGGCGGCCGGAACGAGCAGTACTTC. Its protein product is CASSTPGGGGRNEQYF.

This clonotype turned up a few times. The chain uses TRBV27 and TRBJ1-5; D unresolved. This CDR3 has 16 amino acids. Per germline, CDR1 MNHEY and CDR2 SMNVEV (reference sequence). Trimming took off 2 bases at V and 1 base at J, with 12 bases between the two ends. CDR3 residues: CASSLKAGRSNQPQHF. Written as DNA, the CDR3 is TGTGCCAGCAGTTTAAAGGCGGGGAGAAGCAATCAGCCCCAGCATTTT.

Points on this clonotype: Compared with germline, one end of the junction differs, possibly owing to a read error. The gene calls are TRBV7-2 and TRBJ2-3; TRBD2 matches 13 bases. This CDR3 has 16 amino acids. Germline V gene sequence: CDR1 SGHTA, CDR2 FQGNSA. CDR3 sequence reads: CASSQETSGRADTQYF. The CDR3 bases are TGCGCCAGCAGCCAAGAAACTAGCGGGAGGGCCGATACGCAGTATTTT. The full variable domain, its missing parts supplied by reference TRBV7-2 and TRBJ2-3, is GAGVSQSPSNKVTEKGKDVELRCDPISGHTALYWYRQSLGQGLEFLIYFQGNSAPDKSGLPSDRFSAERTGGSVSTLTIQRTQQEDSAVYLCASSQETSGRADTQYFGPGTRLTVL.

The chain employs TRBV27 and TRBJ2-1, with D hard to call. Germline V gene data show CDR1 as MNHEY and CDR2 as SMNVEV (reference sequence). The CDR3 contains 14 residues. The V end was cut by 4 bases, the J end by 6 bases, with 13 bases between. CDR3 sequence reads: CASSYRSLGNEQFF. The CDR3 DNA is TGTGCCAGCAGTTATCGATCCCTCGGCAATGAGCAGTTCTTC.

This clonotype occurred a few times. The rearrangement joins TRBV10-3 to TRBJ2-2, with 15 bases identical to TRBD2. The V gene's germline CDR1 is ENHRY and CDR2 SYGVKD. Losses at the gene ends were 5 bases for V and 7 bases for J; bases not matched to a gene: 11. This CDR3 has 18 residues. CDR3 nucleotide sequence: TGTGCCATCAGTCCGGGACTAGCGGGAGGAGGGGACCGCGGGGAGCTGTTTTTT. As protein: CAISPGLAGGGDRGELFF.

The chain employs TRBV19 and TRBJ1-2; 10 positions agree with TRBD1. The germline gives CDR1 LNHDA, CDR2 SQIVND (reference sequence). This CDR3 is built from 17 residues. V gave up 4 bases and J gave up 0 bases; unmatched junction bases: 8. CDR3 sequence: CASSRGDRGSANYGYTF. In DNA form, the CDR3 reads TGTGCCAGTAGTAGAGGGGACAGGGGATCTGCTAACTATGGCTACACCTTC.

DNA for the CDR3: TGTGCCAGCAGCCAGGGACAGGGACCCTACGAGCAGTACTTC. This sequence encodes CASSQGQGPYEQYF. The V gene is TRBV14, the J gene TRBJ2-7, with 9 bases aligning to TRBD1. This CDR3 region has 14 residues. In germline, CDR1 is SGHDN, CDR2 FVKESK. The V and J ends lost 3 bases and 2 bases, in that order; junction bases with no gene match: 2. Looking up the rest from reference TRBV14 and TRBJ2-7 gives the full variable domain: EAGVTQFPSHSVIEKGQTVTLRCDPISGHDNLYWYRRVMGKEIKFLLHFVKESKQDESGMPNNRFLAERTGGTYSTLKVQPAELEDSGVYFCASSQGQGPYEQYFGPGTRLTVT.

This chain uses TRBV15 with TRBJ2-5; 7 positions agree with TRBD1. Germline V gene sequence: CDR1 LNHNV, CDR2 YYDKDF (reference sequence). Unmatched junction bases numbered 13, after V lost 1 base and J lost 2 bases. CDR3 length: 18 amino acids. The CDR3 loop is CATSRGLGQTWNQETQYF. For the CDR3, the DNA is TGTGCCACCAGCAGAGGCCTGGGACAGACGTGGAATCAAGAGACCCAGTACTTC. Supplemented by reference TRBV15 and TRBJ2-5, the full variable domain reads DAMVIQNPRYQVTQFGKPVTLSCSQTLNHNVMYWYQQKSSQAPKLLFHYYDKDFNNEADTPDNFQSRRPNTSFCFLDIRSPGLGDTAMYLCATSRGLGQTWNQETQYFGPGTRLLVL.

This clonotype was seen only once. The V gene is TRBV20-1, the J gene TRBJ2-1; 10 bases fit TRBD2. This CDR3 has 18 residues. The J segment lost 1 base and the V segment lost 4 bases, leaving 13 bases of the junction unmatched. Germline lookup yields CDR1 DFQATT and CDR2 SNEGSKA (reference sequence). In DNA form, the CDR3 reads TGCAGTGCTATTAGGACTAGCGGTACCTTTTTGTCCTACAATGAGCAGTTCTTC. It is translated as CSAIRTSGTFLSYNEQFF.

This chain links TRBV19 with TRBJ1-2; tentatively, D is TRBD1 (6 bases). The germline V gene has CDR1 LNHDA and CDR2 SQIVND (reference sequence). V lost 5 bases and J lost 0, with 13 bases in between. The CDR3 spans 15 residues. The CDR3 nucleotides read TGTGCCAGTAGTGAGCGGGGGGCAGCTAACTATGGCTACACCTTC. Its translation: CASSERGAANYGYTF.

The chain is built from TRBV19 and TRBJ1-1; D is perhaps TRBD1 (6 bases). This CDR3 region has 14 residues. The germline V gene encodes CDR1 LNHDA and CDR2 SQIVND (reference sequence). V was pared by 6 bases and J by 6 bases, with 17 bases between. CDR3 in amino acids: CASSPGGLPPEAFF. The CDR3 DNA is TGTGCCAGTAGCCCGGGGGGGCTCCCTCCTGAAGCTTTCTTT.

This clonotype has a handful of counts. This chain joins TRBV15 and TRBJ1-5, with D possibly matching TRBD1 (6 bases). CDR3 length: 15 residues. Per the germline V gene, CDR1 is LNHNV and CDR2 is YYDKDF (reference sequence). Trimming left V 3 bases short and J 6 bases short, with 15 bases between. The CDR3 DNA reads TGTGCCACCAGCAGCTGGGGCAGGGGAGCTCAGCCCCAGCATTTT. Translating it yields CATSSWGRGAQPQHF.

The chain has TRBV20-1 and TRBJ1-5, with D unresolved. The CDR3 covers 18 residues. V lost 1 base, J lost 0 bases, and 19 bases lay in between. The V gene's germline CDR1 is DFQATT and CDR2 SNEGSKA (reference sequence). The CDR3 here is CSARVLDARAYSNQPQHF. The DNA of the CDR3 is TGCAGTGCTAGAGTTCTGGACGCCCGGGCCTATAGCAATCAGCCCCAGCATTTT.

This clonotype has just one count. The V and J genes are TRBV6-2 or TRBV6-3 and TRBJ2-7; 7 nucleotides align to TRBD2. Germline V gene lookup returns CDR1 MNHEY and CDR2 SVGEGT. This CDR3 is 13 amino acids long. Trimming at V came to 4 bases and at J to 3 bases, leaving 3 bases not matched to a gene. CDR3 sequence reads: CASSWGGVYEQYF. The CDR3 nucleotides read TGTGCCAGCAGTTGGGGGGGAGTCTACGAGCAGTACTTC.

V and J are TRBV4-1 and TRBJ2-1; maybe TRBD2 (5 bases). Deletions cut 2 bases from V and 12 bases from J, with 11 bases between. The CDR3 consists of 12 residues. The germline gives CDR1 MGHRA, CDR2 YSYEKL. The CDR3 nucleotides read TGCGCCAGCAGCCAACAGACACGGGGGCAGTTCTTC. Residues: CASSQQTRGQFF.

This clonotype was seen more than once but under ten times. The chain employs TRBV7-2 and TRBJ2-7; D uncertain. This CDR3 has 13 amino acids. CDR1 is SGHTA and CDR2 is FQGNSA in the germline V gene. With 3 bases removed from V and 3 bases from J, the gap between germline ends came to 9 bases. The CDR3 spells CASSLVGNYEQYF. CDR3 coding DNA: TGTGCCAGCAGCTTGGTCGGAAACTACGAGCAGTACTTC.

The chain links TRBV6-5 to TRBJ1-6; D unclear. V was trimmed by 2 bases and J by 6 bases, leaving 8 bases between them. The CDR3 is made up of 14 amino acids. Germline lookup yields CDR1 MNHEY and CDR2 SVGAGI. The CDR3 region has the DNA TGTGCCAGCAGTTACGGGCAGTTTAATTCACCCCTCCACTTT. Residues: CASSYGQFNSPLHF.

The CDR3 DNA follows: TGTGCCAGCAGTAAACAGGGTGACCTCTCCGGCTACACCTTC. Translating it yields CASSKQGDLSGYTF. J is TRBJ1-2 and V is TRBV2, with a possible D match to TRBD1 (6 bases). Trimming removed 5 bases from V and 8 bases from J, with 18 bases in between. Germline CDR1 SNHLY, CDR2 FYNNEI. This CDR3 is 14 amino acids long.

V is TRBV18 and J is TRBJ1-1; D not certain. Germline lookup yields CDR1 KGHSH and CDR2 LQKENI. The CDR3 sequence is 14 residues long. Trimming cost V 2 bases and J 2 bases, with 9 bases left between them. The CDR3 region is CASSPVSRNTEAFF. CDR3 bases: TGTGCCAGCTCACCAGTATCGAGAAACACTGAAGCTTTCTTT.

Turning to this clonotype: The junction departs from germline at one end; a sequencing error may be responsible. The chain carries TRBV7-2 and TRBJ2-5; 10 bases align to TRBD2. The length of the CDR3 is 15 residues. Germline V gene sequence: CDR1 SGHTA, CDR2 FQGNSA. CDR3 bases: TGTGTCAGCAGCTTTTACAAGCGGGAGGGGGGGACCCAGTACTTC. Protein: CVSSFYKREGGTQYF.

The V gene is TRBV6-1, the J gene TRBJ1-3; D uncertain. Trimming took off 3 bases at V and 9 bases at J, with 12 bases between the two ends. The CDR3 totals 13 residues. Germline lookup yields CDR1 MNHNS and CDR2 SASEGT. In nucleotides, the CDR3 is TGTGCCAGCAGTGATATAGGAGGCATCACCATATATTTT. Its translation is CASSDIGGITIYF.

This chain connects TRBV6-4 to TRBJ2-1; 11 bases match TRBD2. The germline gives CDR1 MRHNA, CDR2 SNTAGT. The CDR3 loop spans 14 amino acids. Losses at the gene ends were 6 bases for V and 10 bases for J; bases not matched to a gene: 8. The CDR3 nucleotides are TGTGCCAGCAGCAGGACTAGCGGGTTTGGGGAGCAGTTCTTC. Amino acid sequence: CASSRTSGFGEQFF.

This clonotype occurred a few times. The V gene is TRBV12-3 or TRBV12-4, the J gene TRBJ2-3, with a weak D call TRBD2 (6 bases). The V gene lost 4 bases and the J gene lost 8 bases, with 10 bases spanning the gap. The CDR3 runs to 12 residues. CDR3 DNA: TGTGCCAGCAGTTATAGCGGTGGTACGCAGTATTTT. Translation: CASSYSGGTQYF.

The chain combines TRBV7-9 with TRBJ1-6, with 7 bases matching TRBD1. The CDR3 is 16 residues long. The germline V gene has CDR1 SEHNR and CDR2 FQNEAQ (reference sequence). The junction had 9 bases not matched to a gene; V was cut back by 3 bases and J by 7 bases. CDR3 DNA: TGTGCCAGCAGCTTCTACATGACAGGGACCAATTCACCCCTCCACTTT. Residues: CASSFYMTGTNSPLHF.